One T cell receptor (beta chain) is described in this entry. At least ten counts were recorded for this clonotype. Its antigen is unknown. Per-base qualities were not stored, and no clone one base away is much larger. The study was a case-control design nested within a healthcare worker cohort in London, UK, with weekly nasopharyngeal swab PCR tests and blood sampling. Healthcare workers were recruited between 23 and 31 March 2020, during the week of the UK lockdown, and were followed weekly for up to about 15 weeks. The CDR3 covers 15 residues, taking in both the cysteine and the phenylalanine. The sequence is cut down to CDR3 DNA, 45 bases in frame from base 1. V and J lose 2 bases and 2 bases, and a span of 9 bases separates them. This sample was taken from a study of early T cells in non-severe SARS-CoV-2 infection listed by TCRdb under 2021. Study-level background: Because TCR sequencing relied on bulk RNA taken from unsorted whole blood, pairing of alpha and beta chains was not possible.

The research as a whole found: Matching against VDJdb was skewed toward anti-spike CD8 responses, likely underestimated virus-specific expansions, and missed private and CD4 specificities.

Preparation of the library involved 5' RACE. Data came from a NextSeq 500. Unique molecular identifiers were attached to individual cDNA molecules in the TCR library protocol so that sequencing error and PCR bias could be corrected. Sequencing covered both TCR alpha and beta chains, and within each sample the abundances of alpha and beta sequences were tightly co-correlated. Per the source publication's procedure: V gene, J gene and CDR3 annotation of TCR sequences was performed with Decombinator V4. TCRs were defined as expanded if a significant change between any two time points was detected under a Poisson model with p below 0.0001. TCR abundances were normalised to the total number of TCRs sequenced in each sample and reported as counts per million. MAIT TCRs were defined by TRAV1-2 paired with TRAJ12, TRAJ20 or TRAJ33, and iNKT TCRs by TRAV10 paired with TRAJ18. A search of VDJdb, accessed on 1 November 2021, was run for TCRs annotated to CMV, EBV and SARS-CoV-2, with TCRs annotated for multiple antigens excluded. Through fastp at Q25 and MiXCR, TCRdb rebuilt clones from the public reads, retaining in-frame beta chains. Entries that share a CDR3 protein sequence are merged under the most common genes and DNA. The V and J calls, along with clone size, are taken from TCRdb and not from the paper's own processing. The sample profile shows around 35,000 distinct CDR3 sequences; approximately 5.9% of them were found once. The leading ten clones occupy under 5.5% of the sample.

Specimen: whole blood. The chain uses TRBV12-3 or TRBV12-4 and TRBJ2-2, with TRBD2 as a weak D call on 6 bases. The receptor comes from an adult who was a healthcare worker with PCR-confirmed SARS-CoV-2 infection or an uninfected control (not recorded which). CDR3 protein: CASSLRRGNTGELFF. Here is the DNA: TGTGCCAGCAGTTTAAGGCGGGGTAACACCGGGGAGCTGTTTTTT.